This is a list of T cell receptor beta chains from one sample in a study of PD-1 blockade in classical Hodgkin lymphoma. The data were produced by immunoSEQ multiplex PCR, yet TCRdb's version contains in-frame clones alone and is incomplete. The sample includes approximately 89,000 clones, over 80% of them seen just once. The source was peripheral blood mononuclear cells (PBMCs), collected at baseline. The receptors were sampled from a human donor with classical Hodgkin lymphoma. Both conserved end residues are part of each CDR3. Fields, in order: J gene, V gene, CDR3 protein.

j_call: TRBJ1-2; v_call: TRBV7-2; cdr3_aa: CASSLDLGWGYTF
j_call: TRBJ2-1; v_call: TRBV9; cdr3_aa: CASSPRLAGGPYNEQFF
j_call: TRBJ2-7; v_call: TRBV5-6; cdr3_aa: CASSLVHYEQYF
j_call: TRBJ2-5; v_call: TRBV7-2; cdr3_aa: CASGRFQETQYF
j_call: TRBJ2-2; v_call: TRBV5-1; cdr3_aa: CASSLRDGRGGELFF
j_call: TRBJ2-5; v_call: TRBV10-3; cdr3_aa: CAISAGRQETQYF
j_call: TRBJ1-1; v_call: TRBV2; cdr3_aa: CASSGQRLGTEAFF
j_call: TRBJ2-7; v_call: TRBV7-8; cdr3_aa: CASSLGGRRSYEQYF
j_call: TRBJ2-3; v_call: TRBV28; cdr3_aa: CASSSGGSTDTQYF
j_call: TRBJ1-2; v_call: TRBV4-1; cdr3_aa: CASSQTPTGGNYGYTF
j_call: TRBJ1-3; v_call: TRBV7-2; cdr3_aa: CASSYGDSSGNTIYF
j_call: TRBJ2-7; v_call: TRBV5-1; cdr3_aa: CASSPLPGSYEQYF
j_call: TRBJ1-5; v_call: TRBV28; cdr3_aa: CASGSFNQPQHF
j_call: TRBJ1-3; v_call: TRBV2; cdr3_aa: CASTVPGGSGNTIYF
j_call: TRBJ1-1; v_call: TRBV5-1; cdr3_aa: CASSLERGTTEAFF
j_call: TRBJ2-2; v_call: TRBV2; cdr3_aa: CASFKRDTGELFF
j_call: TRBJ2-1; v_call: TRBV7-9; cdr3_aa: CASSFQGPLSRYNEQFF
j_call: TRBJ2-1; v_call: TRBV7-9; cdr3_aa: CASSPIADDYNEQFF
j_call: TRBJ1-1; v_call: TRBV9; cdr3_aa: CASSVMGNTEAFF
j_call: TRBJ1-2; v_call: TRBV5-6; cdr3_aa: CASSFPSQGVWGYTF
j_call: TRBJ2-7; v_call: TRBV5-1; cdr3_aa: CASSLVGFAYEQYF
j_call: TRBJ2-7; v_call: TRBV28; cdr3_aa: CANHAGTSGSPSSYEQYF
j_call: TRBJ2-2; v_call: TRBV7-9; cdr3_aa: CASSRAGLGNTGELFF
j_call: TRBJ1-2; v_call: TRBV19; cdr3_aa: CASSPPGSSRSDGYTF
j_call: TRBJ2-3; v_call: TRBV5-1; cdr3_aa: CASSLEGRRADTQYF
j_call: TRBJ2-2; v_call: TRBV27; cdr3_aa: CASKSGYTGELFF
j_call: TRBJ2-3; v_call: TRBV4-3; cdr3_aa: CASNNGPRDTQYF
j_call: TRBJ1-4; v_call: TRBV6-5; cdr3_aa: CASKPTVANEKLFF
j_call: TRBJ2-2; v_call: TRBV10-3; cdr3_aa: CAISVGLAGGSANTGELFF
j_call: TRBJ1-1; v_call: TRBV18; cdr3_aa: CASSPTGKSEAFF
j_call: TRBJ2-3; v_call: TRBV2; cdr3_aa: CASSTTGPDTQYF
j_call: TRBJ2-5; v_call: TRBV2; cdr3_aa: CASSEAVGRGSQYF
j_call: TRBJ1-5; v_call: TRBV6-6; cdr3_aa: CASSSSRGNQPQHF
j_call: TRBJ2-1; v_call: TRBV27; cdr3_aa: CASSLSRAGGGNEQFF
j_call: TRBJ1-5; v_call: TRBV2; cdr3_aa: CASSETGGGLPQHF
j_call: TRBJ2-1; v_call: TRBV10-3; cdr3_aa: CAISAVRTSYNEQFF
j_call: TRBJ2-3; v_call: TRBV4-1; cdr3_aa: CASSQPGTDTQYF
j_call: NA; v_call: TRBV5-1; cdr3_aa: CASSLNTGLATTYEQYF
j_call: TRBJ2-2; v_call: TRBV5-1; cdr3_aa: CASSLGRGAGELFF
j_call: TRBJ2-1; v_call: TRBV6-4; cdr3_aa: CASSPGPSYNEQFF
j_call: TRBJ2-5; v_call: TRBV12-5; cdr3_aa: CASDWAETQYF
j_call: TRBJ1-1; v_call: TRBV21-1; cdr3_aa: CASSHTGGEEAFF
j_call: TRBJ2-3; v_call: TRBV10-3; cdr3_aa: CAISDGGQSTDTQYF
j_call: TRBJ2-7; v_call: TRBV11-2; cdr3_aa: CASSLTPGPEQYF
j_call: TRBJ2-6; v_call: TRBV4-3; cdr3_aa: CASSHQGAGANVLTF
j_call: TRBJ2-7; v_call: TRBV19; cdr3_aa: CASSMSGLVGLFGQYF
j_call: TRBJ2-2; v_call: TRBV7-2; cdr3_aa: CATRDRGKTDTGELFF
j_call: TRBJ2-7; v_call: TRBV18; cdr3_aa: CASSLSRDFREQYF
j_call: TRBJ2-7; v_call: TRBV7-2; cdr3_aa: CASSLDRPTYEQYF
j_call: TRBJ2-5; v_call: TRBV5-6; cdr3_aa: CASSTSGSETQYF
j_call: TRBJ1-5; v_call: TRBV29-1; cdr3_aa: CSVGLAGSNQPQHF